These 4 T cell receptor beta chains were all obtained from the same sample, sequenced in a study of T cell changes during pregnancy in multiple sclerosis. Clones were sequenced by immunoSEQ multiplex PCR, and TCRdb holds only the in-frame ones, with some missing. The table lists approximately 70,000 clones, 75% to 95% of them singletons. Sequencing was performed on peripheral blood, taken in the third trimester of pregnancy. The source of these receptors is a female donor in good health, enrolled as a control in a pregnancy study.

CDR3 in amino acids: CASSSGTYEQYF. In nucleotides, the CDR3 is TGTGCCAGTAGTAGCGGAACCTACGAGCAGTACTTC. The chain employs TRBV19 and TRBJ2-7; D gene uncertain. Germline V gives CDR1 LNHDA, CDR2 SQIVND (reference sequence). V was trimmed by 4 bases and J by 2 bases, leaving 6 bases between them. There are 12 residues in the CDR3.

The V call is TRBV9, the J call TRBJ2-4; unclear D gene. Germline-derived CDR1 and CDR2 are SGDLS and YYNGEE. The CDR3 runs to 14 residues. V was pared by 0 bases and J by 7 bases, with 11 bases between. The CDR3 region is CASSVAGFVNIQYF. DNA of the CDR3: TGTGCCAGCAGCGTAGCCGGGTTTGTGAACATTCAGTACTTC.

The rearrangement joins TRBV7-2 to TRBJ1-5; the D gene is possibly TRBD1 (5 bases). V was trimmed by 4 bases and J by 6 bases, leaving 16 bases between them. The CDR3 has 15 amino acids. The germline CDR1 and CDR2 sequences are SGHTA and FQGNSA. The CDR3 coding sequence is TGTGCCAGCAGCTCGACCTTTGGCGGGGGTCAGCCCCAGCATTTT. Translated: CASSSTFGGGQPQHF. Supplemented by reference TRBV7-2 and TRBJ1-5, the full variable domain reads GAGVSQSPSNKVTEKGKDVELRCDPISGHTALYWYRQSLGQGLEFLIYFQGNSAPDKSGLPSDRFSAERTGGSVSTLTIQRTQQEDSAVYLCASSSTFGGGQPQHFGDGTRLSIL.

The CDR3 spells CASSLGTGENSPLHF. The CDR3, as DNA: TGTGCCAGCAGCTTGGGGACAGGGGAAAATTCACCCCTCCACTTT. The V gene is TRBV13, the J gene TRBJ1-6; 10 nucleotides line up with TRBD1. Germline V gene lookup returns CDR1 PRHDT and CDR2 FYEKMQ (reference sequence). The CDR3 extends over 15 amino acids. The J segment lost 7 bases and the V segment lost 3 bases, leaving 3 bases of the junction unmatched.